This T cell receptor (beta chain) was identified in a study of blood T cells in healthy people across ages. Together with a sample-barcoded 5' primer, a J-beta primer mix was included in a second PCR lasting roughly 6 to 12 cycles. From the 5' RACE reads, TCRdb called clonotypes with MiXCR, one entry per CDR3 protein. The sample lists about 1.5 million distinct CDR3 sequences, about 45% occurring once. Germline assignment: CDR1 MNHEY and CDR2 SMNVEV (reference sequence). V dropped 6 bases and J dropped 7 bases, with 16 bases sitting between them. This CDR3 region has 14 residues. This TCR came from a woman aged 18-29 years in good health. This chain connects TRBV27 to TRBJ2-1; D might be TRBD1 (6 bases). The specimen was blood. CDR3 in amino acids: CASSWGHQDNEQFF. The CDR3 DNA reads TGTGCCAGCAGCTGGGGGCACCAGGATAATGAGCAGTTCTTC.